Sequencing of this T cell receptor beta chain was carried out in a study of chemoradiotherapy in HPV16-positive cancers. Trimming took 5 bases from V and 1 from J, leaving 14 bases between them. The CDR3 is 15 residues long. Germline-derived CDR1 and CDR2 are MNHEY and SMNVEV (reference sequence). About this clone itself: Its antigen is currently unknown.

Over chemoradiotherapy, repertoires were sampled more than once. Only in-frame clones appear in the TCRdb table, and some are missing; sequencing was by immunoSEQ multiplex PCR. This table has around 1,000 clones, about 90% appearing once. Study-level results: Candidate HPV-specific clones and E7-related TCR motifs grew in tumor during treatment. HPV-responsive T-cell expansion during chemoradiotherapy was linked to improved recurrence-free survival in HPV16-positive patients. Only two HPV16-positive patients supplied the functional HPV-specificity definition.

The clonotype originates from a human donor with HPV-associated anogenital cancer. The V gene is TRBV27, the J gene TRBJ1-1; D is possibly TRBD1 (5 bases). Sequences were derived from tumor tissue, sampled from a patient who underwent chemoradiotherapy. CDR3 nucleotides: TGTGCCAGCAGTCCCAGTCCAGGGAGGAACACTGAAGCTTTCTTT. This codes for CASSPSPGRNTEAFF.